Below, one T cell receptor beta chain is given with its context. Its matching antigen is unknown. The data stem from a study of cytomegalovirus exposure and HLA in healthy donors. As for the donors, each was a healthy bone marrow donor. Study-wide findings and caveats: More than 15,000 TCR beta sequences were associated with HLA alleles at 0.05 false discovery rate in a later analysis. A classifier reportedly called cytomegalovirus status with high sensitivity and specificity.

The study ran its PCR with 60 Vbeta and 13 Jbeta primers. Original handling: In a later analysis, 75 million to 85 million unique TCR beta chains included roughly 11 million shared by two or more donors. Libraries were prepared by immunoSEQ multiplex PCR; TCRdb keeps only in-frame clonotypes and omits some of them. V and J calls and clone size are those listed in that table; D and trimming were worked out from the DNA. The listing contains 29,000 or so clones. The V end was cut by 1 base, the J end by 4 bases, with 18 bases between. This CDR3 is 17 amino acids long. CDR1 and CDR2 from the germline V gene are SGHAT and FQNNGV.

The TCR was taken from a young man in good health and CMV-seronegative. The sequenced sample was PBMCs. V gene TRBV11-2 combines with J gene TRBJ2-3; tentative D call: TRBD1 (5 bases). The CDR3 DNA follows: TGTGCCAGCAGCTTAGCCCCGAAGGGGAAGGTGGCAGATACGCAGTATTTT. It specifies CASSLAPKGKVADTQYF. The variable domain in full, completed from reference TRBV11-2 and TRBJ2-3, reads EAGVAQSPRYKIIEKRQSVAFWCNPISGHATLYWYQQILGQGPKLLIQFQNNGVVDDSQLPKDRFSAERLKGVDSTLKIQPAKLEDSAVYLCASSLAPKGKVADTQYFGPGTRLTVL.